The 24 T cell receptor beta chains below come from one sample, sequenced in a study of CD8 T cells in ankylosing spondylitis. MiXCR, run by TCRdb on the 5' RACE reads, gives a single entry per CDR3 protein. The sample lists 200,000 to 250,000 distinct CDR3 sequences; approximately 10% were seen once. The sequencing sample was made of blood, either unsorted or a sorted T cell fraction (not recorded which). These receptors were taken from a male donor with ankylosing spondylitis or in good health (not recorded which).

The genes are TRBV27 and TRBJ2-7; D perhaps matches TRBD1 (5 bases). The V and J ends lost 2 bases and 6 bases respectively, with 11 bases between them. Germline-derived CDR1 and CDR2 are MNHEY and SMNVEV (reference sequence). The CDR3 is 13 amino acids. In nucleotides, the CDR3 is TGTGCCAGCAGTTTAAGGGGCCTCACCGAGCAGTACTTC. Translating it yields CASSLRGLTEQYF.

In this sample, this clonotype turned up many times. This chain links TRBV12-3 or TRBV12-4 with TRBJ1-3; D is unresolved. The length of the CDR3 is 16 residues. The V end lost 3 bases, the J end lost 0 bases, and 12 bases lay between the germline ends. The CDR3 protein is CASSFHKGGSGNTIYF. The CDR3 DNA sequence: TGTGCCAGCAGTTTCCACAAGGGAGGCTCTGGAAACACCATATATTTT.

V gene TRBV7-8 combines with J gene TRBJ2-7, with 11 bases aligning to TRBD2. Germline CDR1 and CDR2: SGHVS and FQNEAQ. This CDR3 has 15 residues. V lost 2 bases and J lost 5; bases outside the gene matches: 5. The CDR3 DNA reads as TGTGCCAGCAGCTTACGTCTAGCGGGAGGTCACGAGCAGTACTTC. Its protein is CASSLRLAGGHEQYF.

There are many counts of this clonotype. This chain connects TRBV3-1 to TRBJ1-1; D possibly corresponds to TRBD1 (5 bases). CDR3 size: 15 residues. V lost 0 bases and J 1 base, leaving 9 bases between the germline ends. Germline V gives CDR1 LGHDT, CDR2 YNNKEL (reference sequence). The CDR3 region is CASSQEGRRNTEAFF. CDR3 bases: TGTGCCAGCAGCCAAGAGGGACGCAGGAACACTGAAGCTTTCTTT.

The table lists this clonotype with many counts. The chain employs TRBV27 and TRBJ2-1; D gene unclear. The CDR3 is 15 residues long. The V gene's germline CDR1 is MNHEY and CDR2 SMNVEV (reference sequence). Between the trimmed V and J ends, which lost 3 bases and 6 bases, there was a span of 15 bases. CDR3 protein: CASSLVGPPGNEQFF. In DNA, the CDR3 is TGTGCCAGCAGTTTGGTCGGACCACCAGGCAATGAGCAGTTCTTC.

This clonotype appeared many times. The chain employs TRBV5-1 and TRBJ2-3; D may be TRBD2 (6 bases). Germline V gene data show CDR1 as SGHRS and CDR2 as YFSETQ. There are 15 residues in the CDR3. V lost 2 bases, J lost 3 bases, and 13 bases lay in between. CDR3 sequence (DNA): TGCGCCAGCAGCTTCTTAGGGCGGGAAACAGATACGCAGTATTTT. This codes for CASSFLGRETDTQYF.

This chain's CDR3 is CASSLWGANSPLHF. For the CDR3, the DNA is TGTGCCAGCAGCTTATGGGGGGCTAATTCACCCCTCCACTTT. The chain employs TRBV7-2 and TRBJ1-6, with D maybe TRBD1 (6 bases). Trimming pared 2 bases from V and 6 bases from J, leaving 8 bases between. Germline lookup yields CDR1 SGHTA and CDR2 FQGNSA. This CDR3 has 14 amino acids.

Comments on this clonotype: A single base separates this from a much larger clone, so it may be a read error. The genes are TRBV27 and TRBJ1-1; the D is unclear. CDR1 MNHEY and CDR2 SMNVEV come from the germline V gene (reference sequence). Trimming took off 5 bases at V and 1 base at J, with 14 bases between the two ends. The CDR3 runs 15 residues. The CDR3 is CASSLRPSPNTEAFF. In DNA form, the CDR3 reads TGTGCCAGCAGTCTCCGGCCCTCCCCGAACACTGAAGCTTTCTTT.

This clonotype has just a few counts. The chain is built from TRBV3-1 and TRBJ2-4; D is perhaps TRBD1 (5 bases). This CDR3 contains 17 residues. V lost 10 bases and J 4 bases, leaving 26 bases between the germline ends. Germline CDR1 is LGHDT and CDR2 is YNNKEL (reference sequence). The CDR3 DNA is TGTGCCACCTCCTCCCAGACAGCCCTAACCGGGAAAAACATTCAGTACTTC. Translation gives CATSSQTALTGKNIQYF.

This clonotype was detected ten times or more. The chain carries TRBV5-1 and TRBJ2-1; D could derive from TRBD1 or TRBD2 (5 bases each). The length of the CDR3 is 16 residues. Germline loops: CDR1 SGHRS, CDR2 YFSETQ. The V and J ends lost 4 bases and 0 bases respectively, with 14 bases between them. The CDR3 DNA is TGCGCCAGCAGCGCCGAGGGGCTCGGCTCCTACAATGAGCAGTTCTTC. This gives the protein CASSAEGLGSYNEQFF.

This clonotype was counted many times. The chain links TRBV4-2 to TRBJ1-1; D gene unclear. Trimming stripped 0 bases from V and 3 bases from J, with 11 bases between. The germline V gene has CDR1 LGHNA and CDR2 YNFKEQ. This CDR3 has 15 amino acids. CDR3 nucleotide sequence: TGTGCCAGCAGCCAAGATCTCCCAGGCTACACTGAAGCTTTCTTT. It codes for CASSQDLPGYTEAFF.

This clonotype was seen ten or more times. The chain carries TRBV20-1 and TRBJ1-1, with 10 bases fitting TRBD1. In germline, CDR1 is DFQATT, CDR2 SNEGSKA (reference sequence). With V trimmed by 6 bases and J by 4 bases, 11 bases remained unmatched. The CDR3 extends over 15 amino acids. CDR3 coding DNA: TGCAGTGCACATGAACCGACAGGGGGCGTCACTGAAGCTTTCTTT. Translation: CSAHEPTGGVTEAFF.

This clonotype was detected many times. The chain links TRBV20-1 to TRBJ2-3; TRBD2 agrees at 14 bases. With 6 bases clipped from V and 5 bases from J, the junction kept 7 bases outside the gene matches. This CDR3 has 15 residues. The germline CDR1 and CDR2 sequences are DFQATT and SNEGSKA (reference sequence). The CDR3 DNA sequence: TGCAGTGCCCTCAGGACTAGCGGGGGGAAAGATACGCAGTATTTT. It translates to CSALRTSGGKDTQYF.

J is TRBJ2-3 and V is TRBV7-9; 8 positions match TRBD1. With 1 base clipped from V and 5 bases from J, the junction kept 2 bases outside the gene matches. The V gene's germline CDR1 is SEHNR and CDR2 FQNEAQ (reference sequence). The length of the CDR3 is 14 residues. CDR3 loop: CASSLGQGRDTQYF. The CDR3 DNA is TGTGCCAGCAGCTTAGGACAGGGGAGAGATACGCAGTATTTT.

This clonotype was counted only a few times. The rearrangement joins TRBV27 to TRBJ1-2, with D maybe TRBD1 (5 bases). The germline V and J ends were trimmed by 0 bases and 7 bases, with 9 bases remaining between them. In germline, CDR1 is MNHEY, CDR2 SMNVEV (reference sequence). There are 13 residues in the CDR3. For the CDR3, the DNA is TGTGCCAGCAGTTTATCGAGGGGTACTGGCTACACCTTC. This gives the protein CASSLSRGTGYTF.

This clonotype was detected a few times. CDR3 in amino acids: CASSFLAGGGNQPQHF. DNA for the CDR3: TGTGCCAGCAGTTTTCTCGCAGGAGGAGGCAATCAGCCCCAGCATTTT. The gene calls are TRBV27 and TRBJ1-5; D is undetermined. The CDR3 loop spans 16 amino acids. The V gene's germline CDR1 is MNHEY and CDR2 SMNVEV (reference sequence). Trimming removed 3 bases from V and 2 bases from J, with 14 bases in between.

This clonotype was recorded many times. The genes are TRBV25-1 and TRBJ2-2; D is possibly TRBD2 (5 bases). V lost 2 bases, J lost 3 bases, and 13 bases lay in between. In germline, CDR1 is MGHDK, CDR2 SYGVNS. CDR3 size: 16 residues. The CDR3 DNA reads TGTGCCAGCAGTGAAAATGCGGGTTCCGACACCGGGGAGCTGTTTTTT. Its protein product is CASSENAGSDTGELFF.

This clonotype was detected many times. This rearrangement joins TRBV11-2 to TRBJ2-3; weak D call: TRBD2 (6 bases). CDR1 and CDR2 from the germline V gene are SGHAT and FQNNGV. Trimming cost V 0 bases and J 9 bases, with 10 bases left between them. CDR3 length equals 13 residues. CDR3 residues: CASSLDLAGTQYF. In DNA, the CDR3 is TGTGCCAGCAGCTTAGATCTCGCGGGGACGCAGTATTTT.

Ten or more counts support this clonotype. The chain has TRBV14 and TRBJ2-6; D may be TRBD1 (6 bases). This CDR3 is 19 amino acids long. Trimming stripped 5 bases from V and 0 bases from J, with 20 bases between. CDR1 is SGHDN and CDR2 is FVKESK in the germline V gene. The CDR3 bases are TGTGCCAGCAGCGTTCTGAGGGGGACCCTCAGCTCTGGGGCCAACGTCCTGACTTTC. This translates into CASSVLRGTLSSGANVLTF. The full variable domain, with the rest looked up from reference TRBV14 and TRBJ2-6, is EAGVTQFPSHSVIEKGQTVTLRCDPISGHDNLYWYRRVMGKEIKFLLHFVKESKQDESGMPNNRFLAERTGGTYSTLKVQPAELEDSGVYFCASSVLRGTLSSGANVLTFGAGSRLTVL.

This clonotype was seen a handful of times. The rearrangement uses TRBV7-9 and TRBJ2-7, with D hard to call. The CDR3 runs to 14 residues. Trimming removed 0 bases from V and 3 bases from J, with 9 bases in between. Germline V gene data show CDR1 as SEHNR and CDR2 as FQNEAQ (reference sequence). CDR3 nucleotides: TGTGCCAGCAGCTTAGCGGCTTTGGTCTACGAGCAGTACTTC. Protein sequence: CASSLAALVYEQYF.

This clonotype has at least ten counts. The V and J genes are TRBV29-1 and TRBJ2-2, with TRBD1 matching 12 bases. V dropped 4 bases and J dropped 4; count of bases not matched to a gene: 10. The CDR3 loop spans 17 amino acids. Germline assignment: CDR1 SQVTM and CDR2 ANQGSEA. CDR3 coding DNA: TGCAGCGTTGGGGGACAGGGGGCTTTCCCTACCACCGGGGAGCTGTTTTTT. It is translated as CSVGGQGAFPTTGELFF.

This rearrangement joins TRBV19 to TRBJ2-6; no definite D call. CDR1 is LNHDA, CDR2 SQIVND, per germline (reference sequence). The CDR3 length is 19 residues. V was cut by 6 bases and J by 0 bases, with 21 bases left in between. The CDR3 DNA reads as TGTGCCAGTAGGACCGGCACAGACTTCCTCCCCTCTGGGGCCAACGTCCTGACTTTC. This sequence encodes CASRTGTDFLPSGANVLTF.

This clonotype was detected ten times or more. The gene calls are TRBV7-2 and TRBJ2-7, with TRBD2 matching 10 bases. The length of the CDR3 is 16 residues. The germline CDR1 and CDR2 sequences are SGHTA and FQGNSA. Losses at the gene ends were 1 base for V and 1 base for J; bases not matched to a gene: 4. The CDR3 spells CASSLESGRASYEQYF. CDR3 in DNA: TGTGCCAGCAGCTTAGAGAGCGGGAGGGCATCCTACGAGCAGTACTTC.

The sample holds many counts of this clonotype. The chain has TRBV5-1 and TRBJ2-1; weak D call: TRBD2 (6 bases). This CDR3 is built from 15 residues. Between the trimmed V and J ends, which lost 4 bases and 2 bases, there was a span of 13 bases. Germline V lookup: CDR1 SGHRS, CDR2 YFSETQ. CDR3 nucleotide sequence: TGCGCCAGCAGCCCGGCGGGATTCACCTACAATGAGCAGTTCTTC. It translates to CASSPAGFTYNEQFF.